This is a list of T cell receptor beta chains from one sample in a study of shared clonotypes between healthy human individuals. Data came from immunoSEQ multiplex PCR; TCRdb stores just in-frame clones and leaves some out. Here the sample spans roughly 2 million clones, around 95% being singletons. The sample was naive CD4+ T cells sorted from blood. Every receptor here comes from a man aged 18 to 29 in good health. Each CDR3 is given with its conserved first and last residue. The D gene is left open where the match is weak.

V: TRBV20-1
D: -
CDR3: CSALGGEQYF

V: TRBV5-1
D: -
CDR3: CASSFGLAITDTQYF

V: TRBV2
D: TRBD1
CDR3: CASTPALAGQGRLEYF

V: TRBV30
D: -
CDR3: CAWEGRQGMKRTDTQYF

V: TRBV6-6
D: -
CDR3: CASSPHPEQFF

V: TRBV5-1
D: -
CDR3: CASSLQAGEGYTF

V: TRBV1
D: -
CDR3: CTSSQDKCGLRGGLNEQFF

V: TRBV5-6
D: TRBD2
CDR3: CASSLGLAGTDTQYF

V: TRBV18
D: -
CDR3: CASSPSQGGTGELFF

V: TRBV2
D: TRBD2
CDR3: CASSPTSGRGGNEQFF

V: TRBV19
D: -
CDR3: CASSISQGVHWQFF

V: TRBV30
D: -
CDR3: CAWSTGNSPLHF

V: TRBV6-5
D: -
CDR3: CATGRGGERDTQYF

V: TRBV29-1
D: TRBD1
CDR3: CSVGTGTDGNTIYF

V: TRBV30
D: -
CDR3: CALNREMNTEAFF

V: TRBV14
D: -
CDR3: CASQANDDTQYF

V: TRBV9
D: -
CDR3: CASSVATGGTSQETQYF

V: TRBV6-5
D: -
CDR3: CASSRDGGSGNTIYF

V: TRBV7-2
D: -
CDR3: CASSFGGDYGYTF

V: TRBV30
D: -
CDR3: CAWSRRETNYGYTF

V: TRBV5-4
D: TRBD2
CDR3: CASSLAGFYNEQFF

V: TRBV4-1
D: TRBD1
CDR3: CASSDTGVPRYGYTF